This TCR beta chain was captured by sequencing in a study of cytomegalovirus exposure and HLA in healthy donors. Notes on the study in general: The authors excluded some V segments, including TRBV6-2 and TRBV6-3, as indistinguishable. Among TCR beta chains, those listed as cytomegalovirus-associated numbered roughly 150. As confirmed in vitro, three CMV-associated chains were specific for CMV antigens.

This PCR relied on a set of 60 Vbeta primers and 13 Jbeta primers. The repertoire was sequenced with immunoSEQ multiplex PCR; TCRdb's copy has only in-frame clones and lacks some. The data contain fewer than 150,000 clones, about 80% of them singletons. The CDR3 is made up of 13 amino acids. CDR1 is SGHRS and CDR2 is YFSETQ in the germline V gene. V lost 7 bases, J lost 3 bases, and 13 bases lay in between. This clone has just one count. The target antigen is unknown. The V and J genes are TRBV5-1 and TRBJ1-1, with D perhaps matching TRBD1 (5 bases). The receptor was derived from a woman aged 40 to 50 in good health and CMV-seropositive. The sequenced sample was PBMCs. The CDR3 region is CASGGATDTEAFF. CDR3 bases: TGCGCCAGCGGAGGGGCGACGGACACTGAAGCTTTCTTT.